This entry describes one TCR beta chain. V gave up 8 bases and J gave up 6 bases; unmatched junction bases: 3. CDR3 size: 13 residues. Per germline, CDR1 MDHEN and CDR2 SYDVKM. The sample belongs to a study of blood T cell repertoires in COVID-19. Whole-study context: Samples of COVID-19 (acute and convalescent) were obtained from the United States, Italy and Spain. The cDNA or gDNA used as material had been derived from T cells, B-cell-depleted T cells, or PBMCs.

Recruited during active infection, patients (from Seattle) were subsequently followed longitudinally. In the original analysis: The authors estimated nucleated cell counts from reference gene primer amplification. Profiled with immunoSEQ multiplex PCR; TCRdb holds only in-frame clones, not every one. V, J and clone size were drawn from that table, and D and trimming were deduced from the DNA. The table shows around 160,000 clones, with 85% to 90% occurring only once. The V and J genes are TRBV28 and TRBJ1-5; 11 nucleotides line up with TRBD1. Sequenced input: peripheral blood. The clonotype comes from a man younger than 35 with COVID-19, enrolled during active disease. CDR3 loop: CASGTGGAQPQHF. In DNA, the CDR3 is TGTGCCAGCGGGACAGGGGGTGCTCAGCCCCAGCATTTT.